This T cell receptor (beta chain) was recorded in a study of beta chain features in type 1 diabetes. Study-level results: Shortening that was moderate but significant affected the TCRB CDR3s of Type 1 diabetes patients in all four CD4+ subsets.

In this sample, this clone turned up a few times. Its antigen is currently unknown. What was sequenced were expressed TCRB transcripts, since all of the isolated RNA had been reverse transcribed. About 3.5 million reads per sample on average were obtained from naive, central memory and regulatory T cell samples. The data were produced by immunoSEQ multiplex PCR, yet TCRdb's version contains in-frame clones alone and is incomplete. The profile shows approximately 170,000 clones, approximately 8.1% of them singletons. V lost 2 bases and J lost 3; bases outside the gene matches: 7. The CDR3 spans 16 residues. Germline CDR1 and CDR2: MGHRA and YSYEKL.

V gene TRBV4-1 combines with J gene TRBJ2-1, with TRBD2 matching 7 bases. The sample was central memory CD4+ T cells from blood. The source of this sequence is a woman aged 40 to 50 with type 1 diabetes. CDR3 protein: CASSQRERDFYNEQFF. CDR3 sequence (DNA): TGCGCCAGCAGCCAAAGGGAGCGGGACTTCTACAATGAGCAGTTCTTC.